The sequence of this T cell receptor (beta chain) was determined in a study of T cells after yellow fever vaccination. About the research overall: The authors prepared low-cell-number fractions using SMART-Seq v4 Ultra Low Input. Study-level findings and limits: Booster samples showed a return of most primary-vaccination clones (roughly 96% CD4, 80% to 90% CD8).

The germline CDR1 and CDR2 sequences are SGHAT and FQNNGV. The CDR3 totals 17 residues. With 0 bases removed from V and 3 bases from J, the gap between germline ends came to 15 bases. TCRdb fed the 5' RACE reads into MiXCR, producing one record per CDR3 protein. Here the sample spans some 350,000 distinct CDR3 sequences, around 10% being singletons. For this clonotype: Antigen specificity is unknown.

This receptor was identified in a man between 18 and 35 years old who received the YFV17D yellow fever vaccine. The sequenced sample was PBMCs, obtained on the day of the first yellow fever vaccination. This chain links TRBV11-2 with TRBJ1-3, with no clear D. The CDR3 region has the DNA TGTGCCAGCAGCTTAGATCGGTCCAGAACTGATGGAAACACCATATATTTT. This codes for CASSLDRSRTDGNTIYF.